These 28 T cell receptor beta chains were sequenced from one sample in a study of cytomegalovirus exposure and HLA in healthy donors. The PCR was carried out with 60 Vbeta primers and 13 Jbeta primers. Profiled with immunoSEQ multiplex PCR; TCRdb holds only in-frame clones, not every one. Here the sample spans 100,000 or so clones, roughly 85% being singletons. The sequencing input was PBMCs. The receptors here all came from a woman in her 40s in good health and CMV-seronegative.

In its sample, this clone was seen a few times. The chain links TRBV28 to TRBJ2-1; 9 positions agree with TRBD2. V was clipped by 3 bases and J by 9 bases; unmatched bases: 6. Germline CDR1 and CDR2: MDHEN and SYDVKM. This CDR3 is 14 amino acids long. The CDR3 loop is CASSLASGEREQFF. In DNA, the CDR3 is TGTGCCAGCAGTTTGGCTAGCGGGGAGCGTGAGCAGTTCTTC. Looking up the rest from reference TRBV28 and TRBJ2-1 gives the full variable domain: DVKVTQSSRYLVKRTGEKVFLECVQDMDHENMFWYRQDPGLGLRLIYFSYDVKMKEKGDIPEGYSVSREKKERFSLILESASTNQTSMYLCASSLASGEREQFFGPGTRLTVL.

With respect to this clone: An end of the junction differs from the germline gene, which may be a read error. The J gene is TRBJ2-3, the V gene TRBV7-2, with 10 bases lining up with TRBD2. The CDR3 length is 18 residues. Per the germline V gene, CDR1 is SGHTA and CDR2 is FQGNSA. CDR3 DNA sequence: TGTGCCAGCAGCGTAGCCACTAGCGGGACCCGGGGCACAGATACGCAGTATTTT. Translation gives CASSVATSGTRGTDTQYF.

The chain joins TRBV7-9 to TRBJ2-2, with D possibly matching TRBD1 (5 bases). This CDR3 is 15 amino acids long. Trimming stripped 7 bases from V and 0 bases from J, with 12 bases between. Germline CDR1 and CDR2: SEHNR and FQNEAQ (reference sequence). The CDR3 region is CASNRQLANTGELFF. CDR3 in DNA: TGTGCCAGCAATAGACAGCTCGCGAACACCGGGGAGCTGTTTTTT.

This clone was seen just once. J is TRBJ2-7 and V is TRBV18; 7 positions agree with TRBD1. With 4 bases clipped from V and 3 bases from J, the junction kept 6 bases outside the gene matches. This CDR3 is 14 amino acids long. The germline gives CDR1 KGHSH, CDR2 LQKENI. CDR3 loop: CASSHRDRDYEQYF. For the CDR3, the DNA is TGTGCCAGCTCACACCGGGACAGAGACTACGAGCAGTACTTC.

The J gene is TRBJ2-1, the V gene TRBV7-2; TRBD2 matches at 8 bases. Germline trimming cut 1 base from V and 5 bases from J; bases unmatched to any gene: 4. This CDR3 is 15 amino acids long. Germline V gene data show CDR1 as SGHTA and CDR2 as FQGNSA. The CDR3 DNA reads as TGTGCCAGCAGCTTAGGGAGCGGGGGTAACAATGAGCAGTTCTTC. As protein: CASSLGSGGNNEQFF.

The rearrangement uses TRBV4-3 and TRBJ2-3, with D possibly matching TRBD2 (7 bases). The V gene lost 0 bases and the J gene lost 8 bases, with 18 bases spanning the gap. CDR3 length: 16 residues. Germline V lookup: CDR1 LGHNA, CDR2 YSLEER. This CDR3 reads CASSQDRLAVGGTQYF. CDR3 bases: TGCGCCAGCAGCCAAGACCGGCTAGCGGTAGGGGGTACGCAGTATTTT.

This chain links TRBV10-1 with TRBJ1-1, with D perhaps TRBD1 (5 bases). The ends were cut back, 6 bases at V and 2 bases at J, with 16 bases in the middle. CDR3 length: 15 residues. Germline CDR1 is WNHNN and CDR2 is SYGVQD (reference sequence). This CDR3 reads CASRERGRENTEAFF. In DNA, the CDR3 is TGCGCCAGCAGGGAGAGGGGCAGGGAAAACACTGAAGCTTTCTTT.

The chain links TRBV4-3 to TRBJ1-4, with 7 bases fitting TRBD1. CDR3 size: 15 residues. Germline V CDR1 and CDR2: LGHNA, YSLEER. The junction had 6 bases not matched to a gene; V was cut back by 0 bases and J by 8 bases. CDR3 DNA: TGCGCCAGCAGCCAAGATTTGACAGGGAGGGAAAAACTGTTTTTT. It yields the protein CASSQDLTGREKLFF.

The V and J genes are TRBV11-2 and TRBJ2-5; the D is unclear. The CDR3 is made up of 15 amino acids. The germline V gene encodes CDR1 SGHAT and CDR2 FQNNGV. V was shortened by 3 bases and J by 4 bases, with 15 bases between the two germline ends. The CDR3 DNA is TGTGCCAGCAGCTTCTCCGTCCTGTCGTTAGAGACCCAGTACTTC. This codes for CASSFSVLSLETQYF.

The chain carries TRBV14 and TRBJ2-5, with D uncertain. The CDR3 length is 14 residues. Germline lookup yields CDR1 SGHDN and CDR2 FVKESK. V lost 1 base, J lost 2 bases, and 8 bases lay in between. The CDR3 spells CASSQVNVQETQYF. The CDR3 DNA follows: TGTGCCAGCAGCCAAGTCAATGTTCAAGAGACCCAGTACTTC.

J is TRBJ2-5 and V is TRBV19; 7 bases are a match to TRBD2. Looked up from germline, CDR1 is LNHDA and CDR2 is SQIVND (reference sequence). V shed 6 bases, J shed 4 bases, and the junction held 5 bases outside the gene matches. The CDR3 is 13 residues long. The CDR3 loop is CASRLAGRETQYF. Written as DNA, the CDR3 is TGTGCCAGTAGATTAGCGGGTAGAGAGACCCAGTACTTC.

The CDR3 coding sequence is TGTGCCAGCAGCGTTGAGGGCGGCTACACCTTC. Translating it yields CASSVEGGYTF. V usage is TRBV6-1 and J usage is TRBJ1-2; D unresolved. Germline V gene lookup returns CDR1 MNHNS and CDR2 SASEGT. CDR3 size: 11 residues. Trimming cost V 6 bases and J 8 bases, with 10 bases left between them.

The chain combines TRBV5-1 with TRBJ2-1; 10 bases map to TRBD2. CDR1 SGHRS and CDR2 YFSETQ come from the germline V gene. CDR3 size: 16 residues. V dropped 0 bases and J dropped 9; count of bases not matched to a gene: 9. CDR3 sequence: CASSLDGLAGEPEQFF. The CDR3 DNA is TGCGCCAGCAGCTTGGATGGGCTAGCGGGAGAACCTGAGCAGTTCTTC.

The rearrangement uses TRBV5-8 and TRBJ2-1; TRBD1 is a possible D gene (6 bases). The V end lost 1 base, the J end lost 6 bases, and 17 bases lay between the germline ends. Germline lookup yields CDR1 SGHTS and CDR2 YDEGEE. The CDR3 is 16 residues long. In DNA, the CDR3 is TGTGCCAGCAGCTTGTATCAGGGGCCCGGGTTCAATGAGCAGTTCTTC. Translating gives CASSLYQGPGFNEQFF.

V usage is TRBV28 and J usage is TRBJ2-7; 11 bases agree with TRBD2. V was clipped by 5 bases and J by 4 bases; unmatched bases: 7. CDR1 and CDR2 (germline): MDHEN, SYDVKM. The CDR3 has 15 amino acids. CDR3 loop: CASSPLSGRAYEQYF. CDR3 nucleotides: TGTGCCAGCAGTCCTCTTAGCGGGAGGGCTTACGAGCAGTACTTC.

The V call is TRBV9, the J call TRBJ1-5; TRBD1 agrees at 8 bases. The V and J ends lost 0 bases and 9 bases, in that order; junction bases with no gene match: 11. The CDR3 is 16 amino acids. In germline, CDR1 is SGDLS, CDR2 YYNGEE. The CDR3 DNA is TGTGCCAGCAGCGTAGTAGTCAGGGGGCCTTTGCGGCCCCAGCATTTT. This translates into CASSVVVRGPLRPQHF.

The chain carries TRBV12-5 and TRBJ2-2; TRBD2 agrees at 13 bases. Germline CDR1 is LGHNT and CDR2 is FRNRAP. J lost 5 bases, V lost 3 bases, and 6 bases had no gene match. CDR3 length: 17 amino acids. CDR3 amino acids: CASGFLTSGGATGELFF. For the CDR3, the DNA is TGTGCTAGTGGTTTCCTAACTAGCGGGGGGGCTACCGGGGAGCTGTTTTTT.

The V and J genes are TRBV28 and TRBJ1-1; TRBD1 matches at 7 bases. CDR1 is MDHEN and CDR2 is SYDVKM in the germline V gene. The length of the CDR3 is 15 residues. Trimming removed 5 bases from V and 4 bases from J; junction bases left unmatched: 10. The CDR3 protein is CASSAGQVWVTEAFF. Written as DNA, the CDR3 is TGTGCCAGCAGTGCCGGACAGGTCTGGGTCACTGAAGCTTTCTTT.

The chain is built from TRBV28 and TRBJ1-5; the D gene is possibly TRBD1 (6 bases). The CDR3 contains 13 residues. Looked up from germline, CDR1 is MDHEN and CDR2 is SYDVKM. V lost 6 bases and J 4 bases, leaving 10 bases between the germline ends. The CDR3 coding sequence is TGTGCCAGCAGGGACAGCTCAAATCAGCCCCAGCATTTT. Translation gives CASRDSSNQPQHF.

This clone was detected a few times. The chain links TRBV7-8 to TRBJ1-1; D is possibly TRBD1 (6 bases). V dropped 2 bases and J dropped 2 bases, with 9 bases sitting between them. This CDR3 has 14 residues. The germline V gene has CDR1 SGHVS and CDR2 FQNEAQ. The DNA of the CDR3 is TGTGCCAGCAGCTTATGGACAGCCAACACTGAAGCTTTCTTT. Translated, it gives CASSLWTANTEAFF.

The DNA of the CDR3 is TGTGCCACCACGACAGGTCAGGGTATGGCTTTCTTT. Translating it yields CATTTGQGMAFF. The chain employs TRBV6-5 and TRBJ1-1, with D possibly matching TRBD1 (6 bases). This CDR3 comprises 12 residues. The V gene's germline CDR1 is MNHEY and CDR2 SVGAGI. Trimming took 10 bases from V and 11 from J, leaving 20 bases between them.

The chain recombines TRBV7-2 with TRBJ1-5, with D tentatively TRBD1 (6 bases). Germline loops: CDR1 SGHTA, CDR2 FQGNSA. Trimming left V 5 bases short and J 1 base short, with 12 bases between. The CDR3 sequence is 15 residues long. The CDR3 coding sequence is TGTGCCAGCAGCACACAGGGAACGAGCAATCAGCCCCAGCATTTT. Translation gives CASSTQGTSNQPQHF.

The chain joins TRBV11-2 to TRBJ1-1; D is ambiguous. Germline values: CDR1 SGHAT, CDR2 FQNNGV. There are 14 residues in the CDR3. V gave up 1 base and J gave up 3 bases, with 9 bases separating them. CDR3 DNA: TGTGCCAGCAGCTTAGCACGGTCGGACACTGAAGCTTTCTTT. Translated: CASSLARSDTEAFF.

The rearrangement joins TRBV29-1 to TRBJ2-7, with 9 nucleotides matching TRBD2. The V and J ends lost 4 bases and 3 bases, in that order; junction bases with no gene match: 10. This CDR3 comprises 15 residues. Germline V gene sequence: CDR1 SQVTM, CDR2 ANQGSEA. This CDR3 reads CSVAPYSGSNYEQYF. In DNA, the CDR3 is TGCAGCGTTGCCCCTTATAGCGGGAGTAACTACGAGCAGTACTTC.

The chain couples TRBV21-1 to TRBJ2-1; the table names TRBD1, a call not compared with the DNA. TRBV21-1 is a pseudogene segment. The CDR3 contains 16 residues. CDR3 in amino acids: CASSNNTGLIYNEQFF. The CDR3 DNA is TGTGCCAGCAGCAATAATACAGGCCTTATTTACAATGAGCAGTTCTTC.

V gene TRBV5-5 combines with J gene TRBJ1-2; D might be TRBD1 (5 bases). There are 16 residues in the CDR3. CDR1 is SGHKS, CDR2 YYEKEE, per germline (reference sequence). Trimming took 4 bases from V and 8 from J, leaving 24 bases between them. The CDR3 here is CASSHIAKEGREGYTF. CDR3 nucleotide sequence: TGTGCCAGCAGCCATATCGCGAAGGAGGGGCGGGAGGGCTACACCTTC.

This clone was found once. This chain uses TRBV7-2 with TRBJ2-3; 9 bases are a match to TRBD2. The germline V gene encodes CDR1 SGHTA and CDR2 FQGNSA. Trimming at V came to 2 bases and at J to 6 bases, leaving 9 bases not matched to a gene. This CDR3 is 16 amino acids long. In nucleotides, the CDR3 is TGTGCCAGCAGCTTACTAGCGGGGCTACCTAGTGATACGCAGTATTTT. Its protein is CASSLLAGLPSDTQYF. The full variable domain, completed using reference TRBV7-2 and TRBJ2-3, is GAGVSQSPSNKVTEKGKDVELRCDPISGHTALYWYRQSLGQGLEFLIYFQGNSAPDKSGLPSDRFSAERTGGSVSTLTIQRTQQEDSAVYLCASSLLAGLPSDTQYFGPGTRLTVL.

The chain is built from TRBV7-9 and TRBJ2-7; possible D gene TRBD2, 5 bases. The CDR3 contains 15 residues. Germline CDR1 SEHNR, CDR2 FQNEAQ (reference sequence). V lost 4 bases, J lost 6 bases, and 19 bases lay in between. Here the CDR3 DNA reads TGTGCCAGCAGCTCACCTCCCCTAGCATCTGGCGAGCAGTACTTC. It translates to CASSSPPLASGEQYF.